This T cell receptor beta chain originates from a study of control samples from healthy donors and cancer patients. Sequenced by immunoSEQ multiplex PCR; TCRdb stores in-frame clones only, minus some. The data show roughly 130,000 clones, about 95% seen once. The germline gives CDR1 SGHDT, CDR2 YYEEEE. The CDR3 spans 16 residues. Trimming stripped 1 base from V and 2 bases from J, with 16 bases between. The source is a man aged 25 to 45 in good health. This chain joins TRBV5-6 and TRBJ2-7, with D maybe TRBD2 (6 bases). The sequenced sample was blood. CDR3 residues: CASSLRFGRGTYEQYF. The CDR3 DNA reads as TGTGCCAGCAGCTTGAGGTTTGGGCGGGGCACCTACGAGCAGTACTTC.